This T cell receptor beta chain was profiled in a study of T-cell reconstitution after alpha-beta-depleted transplantation in children. Notes on the study in general: It was reported that alpha-beta T cells came from several hundred expanded graft clones (about two months after transplant).

Remarks on this clonotype: What it binds is not known.

V lost 2 bases to trimming and J lost 3 bases, with 13 bases between them. CDR3 length: 15 residues. The V gene's germline CDR1 is MDHEN and CDR2 SYDVKM. Construction of the TCRbeta library involved unique molecular identifiers. From the PCR reads, TCRdb called clonotypes with MiXCR, one entry per CDR3 protein. The profile shows about 200,000 distinct CDR3 sequences, about 6% of them singletons. This clonotype was obtained from a girl younger than two with combined immunodeficiency, due to receive a stem cell transplant. The sequencing used PBMCs, collected before TCRalphabeta/CD19-depleted stem cell transplant. The chain has TRBV28 and TRBJ1-1; D is uncertain. The CDR3 nucleotides are TGTGCCAGCAGTTTACCCTGGCTTCGGGACACTGAAGCTTTCTTT. Translating gives CASSLPWLRDTEAFF.